These 23 T cell receptor beta chains originate from one sample sequenced in a study of neoadjuvant anti-PD-1 for oral cavity cancer. As for time point: after neoadjuvant nivolumab, at surgical resection. Produced via immunoSEQ multiplex PCR; TCRdb's table is partial and in-frame only. This table holds 6,000 or so clones, around 51% found once. Sample: tumor tissue, taken after nivolumab (anti-PD-1) treatment. These TCRs come from a person between 40 and 85 years old with oral cavity squamous cell carcinoma.

The J gene is TRBJ2-1, the V gene TRBV7-2; the match to TRBD2 covers 12 bases. This CDR3 region has 17 residues. Germline CDR1 reads SGHTA; CDR2 reads FQGNSA. Trimming at V came to 0 bases and at J to 10 bases, leaving 10 bases not matched to a gene. CDR3 nucleotide sequence: TGTGCCAGCAGCTTAGCCAGACTAGCGGGAGCCCTGGGGGAGCAGTTCTTC. Protein sequence: CASSLARLAGALGEQFF.

The V and J genes are TRBV6-6 and TRBJ1-5; the D gene is possibly TRBD1 (5 bases). The CDR3 is 14 residues long. The germline gives CDR1 MNHNY, CDR2 SVGAGI (reference sequence). Deletions cut 9 bases from V and 5 bases from J, with 17 bases between. The CDR3 nucleotides are TGTGCCAGTCTCGGGGGGGGTAGATATCAGCCCCAGCATTTT. The encoded protein is CASLGGGRYQPQHF.

The chain links TRBV11-2 to TRBJ2-5; D not certain. CDR1 is SGHAT, CDR2 FQNNGV, per germline. Trimming pared 2 bases from V and 5 bases from J, leaving 3 bases between. The CDR3 runs to 11 residues. The CDR3 coding sequence is TGTGCCAGCAGCTTAAAGGAGACCCAGTACTTC. Its translation: CASSLKETQYF.

The J gene is TRBJ1-1, the V gene TRBV19; D is uncertain. Germline assignment: CDR1 LNHDA and CDR2 SQIVND (reference sequence). Trimming left V 4 bases short and J 8 bases short, with 14 bases between. The CDR3 is 13 residues long. CDR3 amino acids: CASSSRVHPEAFF. DNA for the CDR3: TGTGCCAGTAGTAGTCGGGTACATCCCGAAGCTTTCTTT. Drawing the rest from reference TRBV19 and TRBJ1-1, the complete variable domain is DGGITQSPKYLFRKEGQNVTLSCEQNLNHDAMYWYRQDPGQGLRLIYYSQIVNDFQKGDIAEGYSVSREKKESFPLTVTSAQKNPTAFYLCASSSRVHPEAFFGQGTRLTVV.

This clone showed up just a few times. V is TRBV30 and J is TRBJ2-3; 13 bases line up with TRBD2. V lost 6 bases and J lost 7; bases outside the gene matches: 7. CDR3 length: 14 residues. Germline assignment: CDR1 GTSNPN and CDR2 SVGIG (reference sequence). CDR3 amino acids: CACRTSGRTNTQYF. The CDR3 region has the DNA TGTGCCTGTCGGACTAGCGGGAGAACAAATACGCAGTATTTT.

The V call is TRBV6-1, the J call TRBJ1-5, with a tentative D call TRBD1 (6 bases). The germline CDR1 and CDR2 sequences are MNHNS and SASEGT. The germline V and J ends were trimmed by 5 bases and 0 bases, with 8 bases remaining between them. The length of the CDR3 is 14 residues. CDR3 in DNA: TGTGCCAGCAGTACAGGGACTAGCAATCAGCCCCAGCATTTT. Translated, it gives CASSTGTSNQPQHF.

The chain joins TRBV7-8 to TRBJ1-6; D may be TRBD1 (5 bases). CDR3 length equals 16 residues. Trimming removed 1 base at V and 6 bases at J, with 13 bases between. Germline V lookup: CDR1 SGHVS, CDR2 FQNEAQ. The CDR3 DNA follows: TGTGCCAGCAGCTTAGTCCGGAGACAGATTAATTCACCCCTCCACTTT. Its translation: CASSLVRRQINSPLHF.

V gene TRBV19 combines with J gene TRBJ1-4; a possible D gene is TRBD1 (5 bases). The ends were cut back, 5 bases at V and 5 bases at J, with 15 bases in the middle. CDR1 is LNHDA, CDR2 SQIVND, per germline (reference sequence). The CDR3 is made up of 15 amino acids. The DNA for the CDR3 is TGTGCCAGTAGTCCTAACCGGGACGGGAATGAAAAACTGTTTTTT. It translates to CASSPNRDGNEKLFF.

J is TRBJ2-2 and V is TRBV19; D uncertain. There are 16 residues in the CDR3. The V end lost 3 bases, the J end lost 7 bases, and 18 bases lay between the germline ends. Germline lookup yields CDR1 LNHDA and CDR2 SQIVND (reference sequence). CDR3 bases: TGTGCCAGTAGTATCCCGGACCGGCGGTGGGGCGGGGAGCTGTTTTTT. Its protein product is CASSIPDRRWGGELFF.

V is TRBV11-2 and J is TRBJ2-7; tentatively, D is TRBD2 (5 bases). The CDR3 covers 15 residues. Per germline, CDR1 SGHAT and CDR2 FQNNGV. V was trimmed by 3 bases and J by 5 bases, leaving 17 bases between them. For the CDR3, the DNA is TGTGCCAGCAGCTTGCGTGGGCTAGCTTACCACGAGCAGTACTTC. Its translation is CASSLRGLAYHEQYF.

The chain couples TRBV5-1 to TRBJ1-6, with a tentative D call TRBD1 (6 bases). V was clipped by 5 bases and J by 8 bases, with 11 bases between them. CDR1 and CDR2 from the germline V gene are SGHRS and YFSETQ. CDR3 length equals 13 residues. The CDR3 nucleotides read TGCGCCAGCAGAGGGGGAAGTGATTCACCCCTCCACTTT. It specifies CASRGGSDSPLHF. Looking up the rest from reference TRBV5-1 and TRBJ1-6 gives the full variable domain: KAGVTQTPRYLIKTRGQQVTLSCSPISGHRSVSWYQQTPGQGLQFLFEYFSETQRNKGNFPGRFSGRQFSNSRSEMNVSTLELGDSALYLCASRGGSDSPLHFGNGTRLTVT.

In DNA, the CDR3 is TGCGCCAGCAGCCCCCCCGGACTAGCGGGAGGTGAGACCCAGTACTTC. This codes for CASSPPGLAGGETQYF. The chain carries TRBV5-1 and TRBJ2-5; 14 positions match TRBD2. Trimming took 4 bases from V and 5 from J; bases not matched to a gene: 7. The germline gives CDR1 SGHRS, CDR2 YFSETQ. CDR3 length equals 16 residues.

The chain uses TRBV21-1 and TRBJ2-1. TRBV21-1 is a recognized pseudogene. CDR3 length: 18 residues. CDR3 protein: CASSKFERQAVSYNEQFF. DNA for the CDR3: TGTGCCAGCAGCAAATTCGAGAGGCAGGCGGTTTCCTACAATGAGCAGTTCTTC.

DNA of the CDR3: TGTGCCAGTAGTATCCGACATCTACAGGGAACGAGCACAGATACGCAGTATTTT. Translating it yields CASSIRHLQGTSTDTQYF. The rearrangement links TRBV19 to TRBJ2-3, with D maybe TRBD1 (6 bases). Germline CDR1 and CDR2: LNHDA and SQIVND (reference sequence). Trimming left V 3 bases short and J 0 bases short, with 19 bases between. This CDR3 is 18 amino acids long.

This sequence joins TRBV6-6 and TRBJ1-5; 7 positions match TRBD1. The junction had 0 bases not matched to a gene; V was cut back by 2 bases and J by 2 bases. Germline values: CDR1 MNHNY, CDR2 SVGAGI (reference sequence). The CDR3 runs 14 residues. CDR3 nucleotides: TGTGCCAGCAGTTACGGACAGGGCAATCAGCCCCAGCATTTT. It specifies CASSYGQGNQPQHF.

The chain combines TRBV28 with TRBJ1-5; the D gene is possibly TRBD1 (6 bases). In germline, CDR1 is MDHEN, CDR2 SYDVKM. Trimming took off 5 bases at V and 11 bases at J, with 16 bases between the two ends. The CDR3 is 13 amino acids. CDR3 protein: CASSRTQGGAQHF. For the CDR3, the DNA is TGTGCCAGCAGTCGAACACAGGGTGGAGCCCAGCATTTT. Based on the CDR3 plus reference TRBV28 and TRBJ1-5, the full variable domain is DVKVTQSSRYLVKRTGEKVFLECVQDMDHENMFWYRQDPGLGLRLIYFSYDVKMKEKGDIPEGYSVSREKKERFSLILESASTNQTSMYLCASSRTQGGAQHFGDGTRLSIL.

This clone is a singleton in its sample. The gene calls are TRBV28 and TRBJ2-7; D not resolved. This CDR3 comprises 14 residues. With 2 bases removed from V and 3 bases from J, the gap between germline ends came to 11 bases. CDR1 and CDR2 from the germline V gene are MDHEN and SYDVKM. The CDR3 loop is CASSLTLEFYEQYF. The CDR3 DNA reads as TGTGCCAGCAGTTTAACCCTAGAGTTCTACGAGCAGTACTTC.

The CDR3 DNA reads TGTGCCAGCAGCTTCCGCGGAGGGCGGGGATACACAGATACGCAGTATTTT. Translating it yields CASSFRGGRGYTDTQYF. The V call is TRBV7-2, the J call TRBJ2-3, with D perhaps matching TRBD2 (6 bases). Germline V gene lookup returns CDR1 SGHTA and CDR2 FQGNSA. The V gene lost 3 bases and the J gene lost 2 bases, with 18 bases spanning the gap. This CDR3 has 17 amino acids. Combining the CDR3 with reference TRBV7-2 and TRBJ2-3 gives the whole variable domain GAGVSQSPSNKVTEKGKDVELRCDPISGHTALYWYRQSLGQGLEFLIYFQGNSAPDKSGLPSDRFSAERTGGSVSTLTIQRTQQEDSAVYLCASSFRGGRGYTDTQYFGPGTRLTVL.

The chain combines TRBV2 with TRBJ1-3, with no clear D. Germline V gene data show CDR1 as SNHLY and CDR2 as FYNNEI. The CDR3 runs 15 residues. V was clipped by 7 bases and J by 2 bases, with 15 bases between them. Written as DNA, the CDR3 is TGTGCCAGCACTCCATCGCTGTTCACTGGAAACACCATATATTTT. It is translated as CASTPSLFTGNTIYF.

This clone counts as large. The chain uses TRBV19 and TRBJ1-5, with 7 positions matching TRBD1. V was pared by 6 bases and J by 3 bases, with 5 bases of the junction left unmatched. CDR3 size: 14 residues. Germline V CDR1 and CDR2: LNHDA, SQIVND (reference sequence). The CDR3 protein is CASSQGQLNQPQHF. Here the CDR3 DNA reads TGTGCCAGTAGCCAGGGACAGCTCAATCAGCCCCAGCATTTT. Full variable domain (outside the CDR3, taken from reference TRBV19 and TRBJ1-5): DGGITQSPKYLFRKEGQNVTLSCEQNLNHDAMYWYRQDPGQGLRLIYYSQIVNDFQKGDIAEGYSVSREKKESFPLTVTSAQKNPTAFYLCASSQGQLNQPQHFGDGTRLSIL.

The chain links TRBV19 to TRBJ2-5, with TRBD2 matching 11 bases. The CDR3 runs 18 residues. Germline assignment: CDR1 LNHDA and CDR2 SQIVND (reference sequence). The V gene end was trimmed by 4 bases and the J gene end by 4 bases; junction bases not matched to a gene: 14. For the CDR3, the DNA is TGTGCCAGTAGTACGCGCCTTACTAGCGGGAGACGGGGAGAGACCCAGTACTTC. This encodes CASSTRLTSGRRGETQYF. The whole variable domain, filled in from reference TRBV19 and TRBJ2-5, reads DGGITQSPKYLFRKEGQNVTLSCEQNLNHDAMYWYRQDPGQGLRLIYYSQIVNDFQKGDIAEGYSVSREKKESFPLTVTSAQKNPTAFYLCASSTRLTSGRRGETQYFGPGTRLLVL.

The chain is built from TRBV19 and TRBJ1-1; tentatively, D is TRBD1 (6 bases). The CDR3 contains 14 residues. V dropped 5 bases and J dropped 5 bases, with 15 bases sitting between them. CDR1 is LNHDA, CDR2 SQIVND, per germline (reference sequence). The CDR3 spells CASSVRQVGTEAFF. The CDR3 DNA reads as TGTGCCAGTAGTGTCCGACAGGTAGGGACTGAAGCTTTCTTT.

V gene TRBV6-5 combines with J gene TRBJ1-5; a weak D match, TRBD1 (6 bases). The CDR3 spans 15 residues. The V and J ends lost 4 bases and 7 bases respectively, with 17 bases between them. CDR1 and CDR2 (germline): MNHEY, SVGAGI. The CDR3 spells CASSSSGTPGQPQHF. As DNA, the CDR3 is TGTGCCAGCAGTTCCTCCGGGACACCGGGCCAGCCCCAGCATTTT.